This T cell receptor beta chain derives from a study of blood T cell repertoires in COVID-19. Study in general: From the United States, Italy and Spain came samples of acute and convalescent COVID-19. From T cells, B-cell-depleted T cells, or PBMCs came the material, which was cDNA or gDNA.

This CDR3 has 15 amino acids. Germline lookup yields CDR1 MDHEN and CDR2 SYDVKM. The V end lost 5 bases, the J end lost 1 base, and 14 bases lay between the germline ends. Grouping used clinical history reported by participants in a survey and questionnaire. Resolution of symptoms, clearance, or two negative PCRs was present in recovered Cohort 3 donors. Produced via immunoSEQ multiplex PCR; TCRdb's table is partial and in-frame only. This table has 350,000 to 450,000 clones, over 75% appearing once. The specimen was PBMCs or T cells enriched from blood (not recorded which). The V and J genes are TRBV28 and TRBJ1-2; TRBD1 is a possible D gene (5 bases). The TCR sequence derives from a man aged 25-40 years who had recovered from COVID-19. CDR3 nucleotide sequence: TGTGCCAGCAGTCGAAACCGGGACTATAACTATGGCTACACCTTC. Amino acid sequence: CASSRNRDYNYGYTF.